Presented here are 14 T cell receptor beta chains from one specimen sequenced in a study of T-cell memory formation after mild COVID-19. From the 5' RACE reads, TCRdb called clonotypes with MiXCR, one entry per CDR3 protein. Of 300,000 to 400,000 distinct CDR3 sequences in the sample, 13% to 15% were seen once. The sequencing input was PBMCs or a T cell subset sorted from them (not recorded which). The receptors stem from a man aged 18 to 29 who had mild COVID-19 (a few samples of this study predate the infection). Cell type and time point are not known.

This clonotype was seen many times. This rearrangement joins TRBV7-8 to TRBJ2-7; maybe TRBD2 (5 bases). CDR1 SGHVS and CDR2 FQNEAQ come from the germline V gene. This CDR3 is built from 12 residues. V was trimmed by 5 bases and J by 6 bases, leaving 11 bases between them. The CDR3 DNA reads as TGTGCCAGCAGCCTCGGAGGCGGCGAGCAGTACTTC. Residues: CASSLGGGEQYF.

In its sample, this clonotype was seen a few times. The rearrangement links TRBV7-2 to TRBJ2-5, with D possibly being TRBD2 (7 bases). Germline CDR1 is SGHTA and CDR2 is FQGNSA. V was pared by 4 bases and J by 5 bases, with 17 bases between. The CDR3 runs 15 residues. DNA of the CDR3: TGTGCCAGCAGCTCCCGACGAGGGGGGGATGAGACCCAGTACTTC. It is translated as CASSSRRGGDETQYF.

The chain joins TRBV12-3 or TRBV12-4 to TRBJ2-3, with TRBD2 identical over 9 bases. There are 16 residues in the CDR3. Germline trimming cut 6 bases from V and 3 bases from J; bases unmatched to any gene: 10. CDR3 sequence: CASSPAVAGETDTQYF. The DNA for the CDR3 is TGTGCCAGCAGCCCGGCGGTAGCGGGAGAAACAGATACGCAGTATTTT.

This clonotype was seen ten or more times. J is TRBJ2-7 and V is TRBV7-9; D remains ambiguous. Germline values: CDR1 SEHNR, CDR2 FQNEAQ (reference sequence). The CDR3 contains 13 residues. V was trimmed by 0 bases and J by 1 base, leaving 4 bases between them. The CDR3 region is CASSLAQSYEQYF. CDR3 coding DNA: TGTGCCAGCAGCTTAGCCCAGTCCTACGAGCAGTACTTC.

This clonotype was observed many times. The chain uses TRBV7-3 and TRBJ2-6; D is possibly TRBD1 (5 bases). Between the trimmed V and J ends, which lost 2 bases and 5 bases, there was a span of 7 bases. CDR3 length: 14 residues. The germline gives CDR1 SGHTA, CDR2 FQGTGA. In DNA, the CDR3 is TGTGCCAGCAGCTTAGGGGCGCGGGCCAACGTCCTGACTTTC. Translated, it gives CASSLGARANVLTF. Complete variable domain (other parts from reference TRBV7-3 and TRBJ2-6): GAGVSQTPSNKVTEKGKYVELRCDPISGHTALYWYRQSLGQGPEFLIYFQGTGAADDSGLPNDRFFAVRPEGSVSTLKIQRTERGDSAVYLCASSLGARANVLTFGAGSRLTVL.

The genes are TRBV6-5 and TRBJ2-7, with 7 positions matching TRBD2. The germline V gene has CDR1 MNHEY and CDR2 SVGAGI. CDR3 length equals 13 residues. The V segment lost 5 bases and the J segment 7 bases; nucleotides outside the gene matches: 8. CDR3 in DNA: TGTGCCAGCAGTCCTCGGACTAGAGGGGAGCAGTACGTC. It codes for CASSPRTRGEQYV.

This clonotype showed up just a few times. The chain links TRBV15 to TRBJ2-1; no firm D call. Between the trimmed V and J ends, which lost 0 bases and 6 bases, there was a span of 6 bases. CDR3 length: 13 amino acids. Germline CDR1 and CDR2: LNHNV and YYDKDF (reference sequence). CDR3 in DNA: TGTGCCACCAGCAGAGATCAAGCCAATGAGCAGTTCTTC. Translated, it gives CATSRDQANEQFF.

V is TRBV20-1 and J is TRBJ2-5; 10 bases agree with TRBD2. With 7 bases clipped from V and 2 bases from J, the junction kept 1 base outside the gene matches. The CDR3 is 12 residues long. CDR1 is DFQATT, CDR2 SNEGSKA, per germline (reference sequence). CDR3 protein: CSETSGQETQYF. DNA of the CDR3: TGCAGTGAGACTAGCGGGCAAGAGACCCAGTACTTC.

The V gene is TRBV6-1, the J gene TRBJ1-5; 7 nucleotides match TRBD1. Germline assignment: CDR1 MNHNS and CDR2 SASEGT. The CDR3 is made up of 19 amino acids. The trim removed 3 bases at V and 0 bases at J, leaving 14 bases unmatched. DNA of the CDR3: TGTGCCAGCAGTGAGACGAAGGGGGCCAGGAGTATTAGCAATCAGCCCCAGCATTTT. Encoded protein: CASSETKGARSISNQPQHF.

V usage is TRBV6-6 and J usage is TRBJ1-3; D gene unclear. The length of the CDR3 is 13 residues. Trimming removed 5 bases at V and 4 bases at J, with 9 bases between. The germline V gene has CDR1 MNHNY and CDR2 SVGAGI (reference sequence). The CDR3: CASSPRIGNTIYF. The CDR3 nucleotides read TGTGCCAGCAGTCCCCGGATAGGAAACACCATATATTTT.

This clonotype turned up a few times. DNA of the CDR3: TGTGCCAGCAGCCTCCTAGGGGCTCGACTAGCGGGGGGCGGCACAGATACGCAGTATTTT. Translation: CASSLLGARLAGGGTDTQYF. This sequence joins TRBV7-8 and TRBJ2-3; 13 nucleotides line up with TRBD2. This CDR3 comprises 20 residues. V shed 5 bases and J 1 base; nucleotides not matched to a gene: 15. In germline, CDR1 is SGHVS, CDR2 FQNEAQ.

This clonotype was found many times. The DNA of the CDR3 is TGTGCCAGCAGTTACGGGAGGGGGACTAGCGGGGGGCCTAACACCGGGGAGCTGTTTTTT. This gives the protein CASSYGRGTSGGPNTGELFF. The V and J genes are TRBV6-5 and TRBJ2-2, with 15 bases aligning to TRBD2. The V segment lost 2 bases and the J segment 2 bases; nucleotides outside the gene matches: 9. The CDR3 covers 20 residues. The germline V gene encodes CDR1 MNHEY and CDR2 SVGAGI.

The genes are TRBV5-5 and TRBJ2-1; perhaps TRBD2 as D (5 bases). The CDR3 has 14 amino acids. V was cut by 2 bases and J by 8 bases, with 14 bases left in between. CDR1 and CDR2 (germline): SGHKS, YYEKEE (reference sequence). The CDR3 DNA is TGTGCCAGCAGCTTCGATCCTCAGAGGGATGAGCAGTTCTTC. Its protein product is CASSFDPQRDEQFF.

CDR3 coding DNA: TGCAGTGCTCTCGACGCAGGGGGCGCGGGAAACACCATATATTTT. It specifies CSALDAGGAGNTIYF. The genes are TRBV20-1 and TRBJ1-3; 8 bases map to TRBD1. This CDR3 has 15 residues. J lost 4 bases, V lost 5 bases, and 10 bases had no gene match. Germline V gives CDR1 DFQATT, CDR2 SNEGSKA (reference sequence).